This T cell receptor (beta chain) was captured by sequencing in a study of shared clonotypes between healthy human individuals. Looking at the study overall: Used for every donor were three CD4 naive, three CD4 memory, two CD8 naive and one CD8 memory plate. Study-wide results and limits: A limitation of the genetic and exposure-history diversity represented arose from few donors. Shared clonotypes: about 4.6% naive CD4, around 4% naive CD8, 2% to 2.5% memory CD4, about 0.4% memory CD8. Rarefaction showed sorted-subset sequencing was incomplete despite large depth.

Germline CDR1 is SNHLY and CDR2 is FYNNEI. Trimming removed 7 bases from V and 2 bases from J; junction bases left unmatched: 4. The CDR3 is 14 amino acids. Method: immunoSEQ multiplex PCR; TCRdb's copy keeps in-frame clones and lacks some. Of 900,000 to 1,200,000 clones listed, approximately 80% were seen once; the top ten hold 0.5% to 0.65%. Note on this clone: The antigen remains undetermined. This clone may be a read error of a much larger clone one base away.

Sequenced sample: memory CD4+ T cells from PBMCs. Subset described: CD45RA-negative fraction. The source of this sequence is a young man in good health. Some clones in this sample may be carry-over from other donors' samples. This chain joins TRBV2 and TRBJ2-5; TRBD2 aligns across 10 bases. This CDR3 is CASMALAGQETQYF. The DNA of the CDR3 is TGTGCCAGCATGGCACTAGCGGGACAAGAGACCCAGTACTTC.